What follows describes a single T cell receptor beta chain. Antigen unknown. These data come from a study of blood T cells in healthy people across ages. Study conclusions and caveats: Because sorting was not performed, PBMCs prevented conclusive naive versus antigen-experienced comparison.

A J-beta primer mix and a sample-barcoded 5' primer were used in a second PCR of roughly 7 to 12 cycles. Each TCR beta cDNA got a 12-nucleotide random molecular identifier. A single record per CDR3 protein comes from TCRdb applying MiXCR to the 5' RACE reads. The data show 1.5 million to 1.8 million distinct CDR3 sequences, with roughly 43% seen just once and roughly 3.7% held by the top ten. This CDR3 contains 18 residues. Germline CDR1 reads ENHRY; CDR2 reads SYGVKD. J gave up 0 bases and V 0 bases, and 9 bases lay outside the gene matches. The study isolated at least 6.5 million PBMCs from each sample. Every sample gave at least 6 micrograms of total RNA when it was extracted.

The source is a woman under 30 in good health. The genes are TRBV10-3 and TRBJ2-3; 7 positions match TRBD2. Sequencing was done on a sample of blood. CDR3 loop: CAISESFTSVSSTDTQYF. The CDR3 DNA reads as TGTGCCATCAGTGAGTCGTTTACTAGCGTGTCGAGCACAGATACGCAGTATTTT.